The 29 T cell receptor beta chains given below trace back to one sample, sequenced in a study of blood T cell repertoires in COVID-19. Data came from immunoSEQ multiplex PCR; TCRdb stores just in-frame clones and leaves some out. Here the sample spans 210,000 or so clones, around 85% being singletons. The sample was peripheral blood. All receptors derive from a woman aged 50 to 60 with acute or convalescent COVID-19.

CDR3 sequence: CASSPRVAFDQPQHF. CDR3 coding DNA: TGTGCCAGCTCACCCCGGGTGGCTTTCGATCAGCCCCAGCATTTT. V is TRBV18 and J is TRBJ1-5; D gene unclear. This CDR3 has 15 residues. Trimming shortened V by 3 bases and J by 5 bases, and 14 bases separated the two germline ends. Germline V gene sequence: CDR1 KGHSH, CDR2 LQKENI.

The CDR3 here is CASGLGTSGGARGDTQYF. In nucleotides, the CDR3 is TGTGCTAGTGGTTTGGGGACTAGCGGGGGGGCCCGTGGAGATACGCAGTATTTT. The V gene is TRBV12-5, the J gene TRBJ2-3; TRBD2 matches 15 bases. Looked up from germline, CDR1 is LGHNT and CDR2 is FRNRAP. There are 18 residues in the CDR3. Trimming cost V 1 base and J 5 bases; bases outside gene matches: 7.

This clone was seen just once. CDR3 sequence: CATSDGADYGYTF. Written as DNA, the CDR3 is TGTGCCACCAGTGATGGGGCAGACTATGGCTACACCTTC. The chain carries TRBV24-1 and TRBJ1-2; tentative D call: TRBD1 (5 bases). The CDR3 length is 13 residues. CDR1 KGHDR and CDR2 SFDVKD come from the germline V gene. The germline V and J ends were trimmed by 3 bases and 3 bases, with 7 bases remaining between them.

The chain employs TRBV2 and TRBJ2-5; 9 nucleotides align to TRBD1. CDR1 is SNHLY and CDR2 is FYNNEI in the germline V gene. With V trimmed by 6 bases and J by 5 bases, 1 base remained unmatched. CDR3 length equals 12 residues. In DNA, the CDR3 is TGTGCCAGCAGGGACAGGGGTGAGACCCAGTACTTC. Its translation: CASRDRGETQYF. The full variable domain, its missing parts supplied by reference TRBV2 and TRBJ2-5, is EPEVTQTPSHQVTQMGQEVILRCVPISNHLYFYWYRQILGQKVEFLVSFYNNEISEKSEIFDDQFSVERPDGSNFTLKIRSTKLEDSAMYFCASRDRGETQYFGPGTRLLVL.

V gene TRBV11-2 combines with J gene TRBJ2-7; D is unresolved. Germline CDR1 is SGHAT and CDR2 is FQNNGV. The CDR3 runs 15 residues. V lost 3 bases, J lost 2 bases, and 14 bases lay in between. The CDR3 region is CASSFMSMEPYEQYF. For the CDR3, the DNA is TGTGCCAGCAGCTTCATGTCAATGGAGCCCTACGAGCAGTACTTC.

The chain links TRBV10-1 to TRBJ2-1; D not resolved. The CDR3 is made up of 14 amino acids. Germline CDR1 is WNHNN and CDR2 is SYGVQD (reference sequence). Trimming took 8 bases from V and 6 from J, leaving 17 bases between them. The CDR3 coding sequence is TGCGCCAGCTCCCTGGCGGCGAGCAGCAATGAGCAGTTCTTC. Translation: CASSLAASSNEQFF.

The rearrangement links TRBV7-3 to TRBJ2-1, with 7 bases aligning to TRBD2. There are 13 residues in the CDR3. Trimming cost V 4 bases and J 8 bases; bases outside gene matches: 5. CDR1 is SGHTA, CDR2 FQGTGA, per germline. The CDR3 DNA follows: TGTGCCAGCAGCTCTTCAGGGAGGGATGAGCAGTTCTTC. It is translated as CASSSSGRDEQFF.

The chain is built from TRBV27 and TRBJ1-1; possible D gene TRBD1, 6 bases. CDR3 length: 17 amino acids. V dropped 2 bases and J dropped 2 bases, with 18 bases sitting between them. Germline V CDR1 and CDR2: MNHEY, SMNVEV (reference sequence). Here the CDR3 reads CASSLGRGARGNTEAFF. As DNA, the CDR3 is TGTGCCAGCAGTTTAGGGAGGGGGGCGCGGGGCAACACTGAAGCTTTCTTT.

This clone was detected once. The chain combines TRBV7-9 with TRBJ2-7; perhaps TRBD1 as D (6 bases). Germline V CDR1 and CDR2: SEHNR, FQNEAQ (reference sequence). The CDR3 runs to 15 residues. With 1 base removed from V and 1 base from J, the gap between germline ends came to 11 bases. The CDR3, as DNA: TGTGCCAGCAGCTTAGGTCAGGGACATTCCTACGAGCAGTACTTC. Translation gives CASSLGQGHSYEQYF.

The J gene is TRBJ1-2, the V gene TRBV5-4; no clear D gene. V shed 0 bases and J shed 1 base, with 7 bases lying between them. Germline CDR1 reads SGHNT; CDR2 reads YYREEE (reference sequence). The CDR3 sequence is 14 residues long. Written as DNA, the CDR3 is TGTGCCAGCAGCTTGGCGGGGTTTAACTATGGCTACACCTTC. Translated, it gives CASSLAGFNYGYTF. The whole variable domain, filled in from reference TRBV5-4 and TRBJ1-2, reads ETGVTQSPTHLIKTRGQQVTLRCSSQSGHNTVSWYQQALGQGPQFIFQYYREEENGRGNFPPRFSGLQFPNYSSELNVNALELDDSALYLCASSLAGFNYGYTFGSGTRLTVV.

This clone was counted a few times. The rearrangement uses TRBV12-3 or TRBV12-4 and TRBJ1-2; 7 bases map to TRBD1. V lost 5 bases to trimming and J lost 8 bases; unmatched junction nucleotides: 8. The CDR3 is 13 residues long. For the CDR3, the DNA is TGTGCCAGCAGTCCGACAGGGTTAAGAGGCTACACCTTC. This translates into CASSPTGLRGYTF.

CDR3 protein: CASSDSRAAGGELFF. The DNA for the CDR3 is TGTGCCAGCAGTGACTCGAGAGCGGCGGGCGGGGAGCTGTTTTTT. The rearrangement links TRBV6-4 to TRBJ2-2; D is perhaps TRBD2 (5 bases). The length of the CDR3 is 15 residues. CDR1 MRHNA and CDR2 SNTAGT come from the germline V gene. V gave up 0 bases and J gave up 7 bases, with 12 bases separating them.

This chain uses TRBV18 with TRBJ2-7; D might be TRBD2 (5 bases). The CDR3 is made up of 12 amino acids. The germline CDR1 and CDR2 sequences are KGHSH and LQKENI. The ends were cut back, 2 bases at V and 5 bases at J, with 7 bases in the middle. The CDR3 sequence is CASSPFGDEQYF. The CDR3, as DNA: TGTGCCAGCTCACCATTCGGGGACGAGCAGTACTTC.

The chain links TRBV9 to TRBJ1-4; D remains ambiguous. CDR1 SGDLS and CDR2 YYNGEE come from the germline V gene. The CDR3 length is 12 residues. The V gene lost 0 bases and the J gene lost 7 bases, with 4 bases spanning the gap. This CDR3 is CASSVESEKLFF. CDR3 nucleotide sequence: TGTGCCAGCAGCGTAGAGAGTGAAAAACTGTTTTTT.

The V and J genes are TRBV29-1 and TRBJ1-1; 9 nucleotides agree with TRBD1. This CDR3 has 14 residues. The germline V gene encodes CDR1 SQVTM and CDR2 ANQGSEA. The trim removed 4 bases at V and 3 bases at J, leaving 6 bases unmatched. CDR3 in DNA: TGCAGCGTTGGGGACAGGGTAAGGTACACTGAAGCTTTCTTT. Encoded protein: CSVGDRVRYTEAFF.

The chain uses TRBV13 and TRBJ2-3; 11 nucleotides align to TRBD2. V shed 4 bases and J 2 bases; nucleotides not matched to a gene: 8. This CDR3 is 17 amino acids long. Germline CDR1 is PRHDT and CDR2 is FYEKMQ (reference sequence). CDR3 DNA: TGTGCCAGCAGCTCTTCGACTAGCGGGGCCCCCACAGATACGCAGTATTTT. Its protein is CASSSSTSGAPTDTQYF.

The chain couples TRBV4-3 to TRBJ2-7; 9 bases align to TRBD2. Trimming removed 0 bases from V and 4 bases from J; junction bases left unmatched: 10. The CDR3 has 17 residues. Germline-derived CDR1 and CDR2 are LGHNA and YSLEER. CDR3 region: CASSQEADSGSVYEQYF. Here the CDR3 DNA reads TGCGCCAGCAGCCAAGAGGCAGATAGCGGGAGCGTTTACGAGCAGTACTTC.

The chain joins TRBV19 to TRBJ1-2; D gene unclear. This CDR3 is built from 14 residues. V was shortened by 3 bases and J by 5 bases, with 13 bases between the two germline ends. From germline, CDR1 is LNHDA and CDR2 SQIVND (reference sequence). Written as DNA, the CDR3 is TGTGCCAGTAGTATGAGGCCCGAGATATATGGCTACACCTTC. This codes for CASSMRPEIYGYTF. The full variable domain, its missing parts supplied by reference TRBV19 and TRBJ1-2, is DGGITQSPKYLFRKEGQNVTLSCEQNLNHDAMYWYRQDPGQGLRLIYYSQIVNDFQKGDIAEGYSVSREKKESFPLTVTSAQKNPTAFYLCASSMRPEIYGYTFGSGTRLTVV.

CDR3 in DNA: TGTGCCAGTAGTATAATTCTTACAGGGGGCCCACCTAACTATGGCTACACCTTC. Translated: CASSIILTGGPPNYGYTF. The chain uses TRBV19 and TRBJ1-2, with 9 bases fitting TRBD1. This CDR3 contains 18 residues. Trimming removed 2 bases from V and 0 bases from J; junction bases left unmatched: 10. Germline loops: CDR1 LNHDA, CDR2 SQIVND (reference sequence).

This clone was picked up one time. The chain is built from TRBV5-5 and TRBJ2-7, with D possibly being TRBD2 (7 bases). Germline V gives CDR1 SGHKS, CDR2 YYEKEE (reference sequence). V lost 0 bases, J lost 0 bases, and 13 bases lay in between. The length of the CDR3 is 16 residues. The CDR3 sequence: CASSLGLAGASYEQYF. CDR3 nucleotides: TGTGCCAGCAGCTTGGGTTTGGCGGGGGCCTCCTACGAGCAGTACTTC.

The rearrangement links TRBV5-6 to TRBJ2-7; 12 bases map to TRBD2. V shed 4 bases and J 8 bases; nucleotides not matched to a gene: 13. The CDR3 totals 16 residues. Looked up from germline, CDR1 is SGHDT and CDR2 is YYEEEE. This CDR3 is CASSIISSGRAGKQYF. Written as DNA, the CDR3 is TGTGCCAGCAGCATAATCTCTAGCGGGAGGGCCGGGAAGCAGTACTTC.

The chain combines TRBV11-3 with TRBJ2-7; 7 bases align to TRBD1. In germline, CDR1 is SGHNT, CDR2 YENEEA. This CDR3 spans 16 amino acids. Germline trimming cut 5 bases from V and 4 bases from J; bases unmatched to any gene: 14. This CDR3 reads CASSPQTGWAFYEQYF. DNA for the CDR3: TGTGCCAGCAGCCCCCAGACAGGGTGGGCCTTTTACGAGCAGTACTTC.

In its sample, this clone was seen a few times. The chain is built from TRBV19 and TRBJ2-7; tentative D call: TRBD2 (5 bases). V lost 1 base and J 6 bases, leaving 19 bases between the germline ends. The CDR3 loop spans 16 amino acids. CDR1 is LNHDA and CDR2 is SQIVND in the germline V gene (reference sequence). CDR3 DNA: TGTGCCAGTAGTATAGGGTCCGGCAGCGGTCCCCCCGAGCAGTACTTC. It encodes CASSIGSGSGPPEQYF.

This chain links TRBV7-9 with TRBJ2-7, with a tentative D call TRBD1 (5 bases). Deletions cut 1 base from V and 0 bases from J, with 10 bases between. Per the germline V gene, CDR1 is SEHNR and CDR2 is FQNEAQ (reference sequence). The CDR3 is 15 residues long. CDR3 nucleotides: TGTGCCAGCAGCTTAGGACAGCTAGTCTCCTACGAGCAGTACTTC. This sequence encodes CASSLGQLVSYEQYF.

The chain joins TRBV11-3 to TRBJ1-2, with 8 bases that match TRBD1. The J segment lost 3 bases and the V segment lost 2 bases, leaving 8 bases of the junction unmatched. The CDR3 has 16 amino acids. Germline V CDR1 and CDR2: SGHNT, YENEEA. For the CDR3, the DNA is TGTGCCAGCAGCTTATCGACGACAGGGGATGACTATGGCTACACCTTC. Translating it yields CASSLSTTGDDYGYTF. The full variable domain, completed using reference TRBV11-3 and TRBJ1-2, is EAGVVQSPRYKIIEKKQPVAFWCNPISGHNTLYWYLQNLGQGPELLIRYENEEAVDDSQLPKDRFSAERLKGVDSTLKIQPAELGDSAVYLCASSLSTTGDDYGYTFGSGTRLTVV.

V is TRBV11-2 and J is TRBJ2-1; 10 nucleotides align to TRBD2. CDR1 SGHAT and CDR2 FQNNGV come from the germline V gene. The length of the CDR3 is 15 residues. With 4 bases clipped from V and 6 bases from J, the junction kept 6 bases outside the gene matches. The CDR3 DNA reads TGTGCCAGCAGCTCCCCCGGGACTAGCGCCAATGAGCAGTTCTTC. Encoded protein: CASSSPGTSANEQFF.

V gene TRBV4-1 combines with J gene TRBJ1-3; D uncertain. The CDR3 length is 15 residues. From germline, CDR1 is MGHRA and CDR2 YSYEKL. V was pared by 1 base and J by 1 base, with 8 bases between. The CDR3 sequence: CASSQAGVSGNTIYF. The CDR3 region has the DNA TGCGCCAGCAGCCAAGCGGGAGTGTCTGGAAACACCATATATTTT.

The chain employs TRBV13 and TRBJ2-3; the match to TRBD2 covers 8 bases. Germline CDR1 reads PRHDT; CDR2 reads FYEKMQ (reference sequence). V trimming: 4 bases; J trimming: 5 bases; junction bases outside the gene matches: 8. The CDR3 is 15 residues long. CDR3 region: CASSYRNLAGDTQYF. The CDR3 bases are TGTGCCAGCAGCTACCGAAATCTAGCGGGAGATACGCAGTATTTT.

The chain combines TRBV3-1 (or the pseudogene TRBV3-2) with TRBJ2-7; D not resolved. Trimming shortened V by 1 base and J by 6 bases, and 7 bases separated the two germline ends. The CDR3 runs to 12 residues. The germline V gene has CDR1 LGHDT and CDR2 YNNKEL (reference sequence). CDR3 loop: CASSQVQFEQYF. The DNA for the CDR3 is TGTGCCAGCAGCCAAGTACAGTTCGAGCAGTACTTC.